The entry below gives a single T cell receptor beta chain sequence along with its context. The source of the sample is a study of cytomegalovirus exposure and HLA in healthy donors. With 60 Vbeta and 13 Jbeta primers, the PCR was carried out. Sequencing was performed with immunoSEQ multiplex PCR; in TCRdb, only in-frame clones are kept and a portion is missing. This repertoire shows 150,000 to 200,000 clones, 60% to 80% found once; its top ten account for about 0.91%. Source material: PBMCs. This clonotype originated in a woman in her forties or fifties in good health and CMV-seropositive.

The CDR3 sequence: CASSYVGQWEQYF. Here the CDR3 DNA reads TGTGCCAGCAGCTACGTCGGACAGTGGGAGCAGTACTTC. V and J are TRBV5-4 and TRBJ2-7; possibly TRBD1 for D (6 bases). Looked up from germline, CDR1 is SGHNT and CDR2 is YYREEE (reference sequence). The CDR3 is 13 residues long. Trimming removed 3 bases from V and 7 bases from J, with 14 bases in between.